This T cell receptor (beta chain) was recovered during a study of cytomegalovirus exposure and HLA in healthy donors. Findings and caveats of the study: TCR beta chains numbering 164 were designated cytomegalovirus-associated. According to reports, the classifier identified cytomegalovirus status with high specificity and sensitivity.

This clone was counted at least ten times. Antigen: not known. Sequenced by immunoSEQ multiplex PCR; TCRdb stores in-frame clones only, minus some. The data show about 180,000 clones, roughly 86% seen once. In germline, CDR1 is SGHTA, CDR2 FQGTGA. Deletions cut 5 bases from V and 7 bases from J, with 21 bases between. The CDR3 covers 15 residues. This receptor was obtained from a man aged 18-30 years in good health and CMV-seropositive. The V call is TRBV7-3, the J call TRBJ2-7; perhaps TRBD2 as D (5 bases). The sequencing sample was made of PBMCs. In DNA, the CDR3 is TGTGCCAGCAGCCCAGAGTTGAGGGCATCATTGGAGCAGTACTTC. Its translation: CASSPELRASLEQYF.